This TCR beta chain was retrieved from a study of cytomegalovirus exposure and HLA in healthy donors. General observations from the study: Prior analysis indicated that the majority of TCR beta V segments exhibited productivity approximately 87% or approximately 30% of the time. Further analysis was carried out later, and it showed several of the most significant clusters appearing linked to common viral pathogens. Using the classifier, cytomegalovirus status was reportedly diagnosed with high specificity and sensitivity.

This clone was seen only a few times. The target antigen is unknown. This CDR3 region has 16 residues. Germline V gives CDR1 PRHDT, CDR2 FYEKMQ (reference sequence). The junction had 5 bases not matched to a gene; V was cut back by 5 bases and J by 5 bases. Use of 60 Vbeta and 13 Jbeta primers characterized the PCR. The assay was immunoSEQ multiplex PCR, and TCRdb's table has in-frame clones only and misses some. The table lists about 200,000 clones, 12% of them singletons, with 7.8% in the top ten. The sequencing sample was made of PBMCs. The sequence was collected from a man aged 50 or older in good health and CMV-seropositive. V is TRBV13 and J is TRBJ2-5, with 16 bases matching TRBD2. CDR3 in amino acids: CASSREGLAGGETQYF. The CDR3 nucleotides read TGTGCCAGCAGCCGCGAGGGACTAGCGGGGGGGGAGACCCAGTACTTC.